Given below is one T cell receptor (beta chain) in context. The sample holds a few counts of this clone. It lacks a known antigen. Per-base quality was not reported, and no clone a single base away is much larger than it. To sequence the TCRbeta CDR3 region, genomic DNA was isolated from the sorted cells. TCRbeta CDR3 regions were sequenced using the immunoSEQ Assay. As stored in TCRdb, this immuneACCESS dataset retains in-frame rearrangements with V and J assigned. A fraction of the clones does not appear; measured against another copy, unresolved V genes explain less than half of the discrepancy, and the remainder lacks a known reason. The sample table holds about 83,000 clones, of which roughly nine tenths were seen once. Together, the top ten hold under 9.5% of the sample. Patients with a history of autoimmune disease or receiving systemic immunosuppression were excluded from the trial. Peripheral blood for TCR sequencing was drawn from every dose cohort at baseline, at cycle 4 day 1 and at cycle 7 day 1. The samples were drawn from a first-in-human, open-label, multicenter phase I dose-escalation trial of ivuxolimab. The trial enrolled adults with locally advanced or metastatic head and neck squamous cell, hepatocellular, melanoma or renal cell carcinoma. CD4+ and CD8+ T cells were sorted separately from peripheral blood before TCR sequencing.

The cysteine opens and the phenylalanine closes a CDR3 of 16 amino acids. CDR3 DNA is the only sequence kept; it has 48 bases, read in frame from the first base. For this chain, trimming is 2 bases at the V end and 6 bases at the J end, and the number of junction bases without a gene match is 8. CDR1 and CDR2, looked up from the germline V gene, are LGHNA and YNFKEQ. This entry belongs to a study of OX40 agonist ivuxolimab in advanced cancers. As for the study more broadly: Ivuxolimab was an agonistic, fully human IgG2 monoclonal antibody directed against OX40 (CD134), a costimulatory receptor. The monotherapy dose-escalation portion (N of about 50 patients) of the phase I ivuxolimab trial is reported in the paper. Peripheral TCRbeta sequencing was intended to test whether TCR sequence diversity was altered and clonal T-cell expansion was caused by ivuxolimab. Patients were allowed to have had prior anti-PD-1, anti-PD-L1 or anti-CTLA-4 therapy, and around 40% of the dose-escalation patients had previously received checkpoint inhibitors. Partial responses were achieved by three dose-escalation patients, of whom one had hepatocellular carcinoma and two had cutaneous melanoma. In the dose-escalation cohort, about four fifths of patients were male, and the mean age was roughly 60 years with a range of about 20 to 79. Intravenous ivuxolimab was administered to patients every 2 weeks at six dose levels: 0.01, 0.1, 0.3, 1.5, 3 and 10 mg/kg. Among the roughly 52 dose-escalation patients, around 20 had hepatocellular carcinoma, roughly 15 melanoma, 9 renal cell carcinoma and 9 head and neck cancer. General findings and caveats noted by the study authors: Low levels of normalized T-cell clonal expansion were also seen in some patients who did not respond. At doses of 0.1 to 3.0 mg/kg, clonal expansion of both CD4+ and CD8+ T cells in blood was seen between baseline and week 6. Partial responders in the 0.1-3.0 mg/kg groups had among the lowest normalized peripheral clonal expansion, especially among CD8+ T cells. The antigen specificity of the peripheral T cells that underwent clonal expansion was not determined. After ivuxolimab, more expanded clones were found on average in CD8+ T cells than in CD4+ T cells.

The sequence is built from TRBV4-2 and TRBJ1-5, with 9 middle bases fitting TRBD1. The sample consisted of CD4+ or CD8+ T cells sorted from blood, taken in a trial of the OX40 agonist ivuxolimab. The receptor's source is an adult with an advanced solid tumor such as melanoma, head and neck, liver or kidney cancer. The CDR3 is CASSQLDRGEGQPQHF. The DNA sequence reads TGTGCCAGCAGCCAACTGGACAGGGGTGAGGGTCAGCCCCAGCATTTT.